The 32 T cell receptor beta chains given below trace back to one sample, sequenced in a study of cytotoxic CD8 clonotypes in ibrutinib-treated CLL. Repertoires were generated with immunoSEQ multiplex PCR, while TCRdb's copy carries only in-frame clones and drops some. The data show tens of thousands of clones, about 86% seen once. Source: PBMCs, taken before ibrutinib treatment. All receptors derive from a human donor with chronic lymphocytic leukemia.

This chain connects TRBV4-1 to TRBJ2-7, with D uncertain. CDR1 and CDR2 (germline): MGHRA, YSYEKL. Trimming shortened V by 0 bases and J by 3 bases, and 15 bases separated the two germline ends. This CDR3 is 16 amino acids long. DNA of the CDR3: TGCGCCAGCAGCCAAGAATTGGGGAAGACCTTCTACGAGCAGTACTTC. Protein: CASSQELGKTFYEQYF.

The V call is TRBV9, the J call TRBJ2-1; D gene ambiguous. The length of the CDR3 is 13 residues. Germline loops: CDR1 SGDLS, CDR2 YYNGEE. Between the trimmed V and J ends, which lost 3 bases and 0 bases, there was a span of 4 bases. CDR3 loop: CASSADSYNEQFF. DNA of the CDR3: TGTGCCAGCAGCGCCGACTCCTACAATGAGCAGTTCTTC. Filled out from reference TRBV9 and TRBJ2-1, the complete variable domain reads DSGVTQTPKHLITATGQRVTLRCSPRSGDLSVYWYQQSLDQGLQFLIQYYNGEERAKGNILERFSAQQFPDLHSELNLSSLELGDSALYFCASSADSYNEQFFGPGTRLTVL.

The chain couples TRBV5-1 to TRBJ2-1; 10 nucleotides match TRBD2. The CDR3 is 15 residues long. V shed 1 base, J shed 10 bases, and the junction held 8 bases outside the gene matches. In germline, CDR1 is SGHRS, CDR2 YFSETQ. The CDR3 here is CASSLSLAGDGEQFF. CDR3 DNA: TGCGCCAGCAGCTTGTCCCTAGCGGGAGACGGAGAGCAGTTCTTC.

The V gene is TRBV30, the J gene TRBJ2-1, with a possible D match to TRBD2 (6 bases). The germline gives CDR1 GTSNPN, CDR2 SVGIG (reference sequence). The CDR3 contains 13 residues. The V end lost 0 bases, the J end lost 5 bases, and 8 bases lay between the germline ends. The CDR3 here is CAWSVQRDNEQFF. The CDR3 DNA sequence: TGTGCCTGGAGTGTACAGCGGGACAATGAGCAGTTCTTC.

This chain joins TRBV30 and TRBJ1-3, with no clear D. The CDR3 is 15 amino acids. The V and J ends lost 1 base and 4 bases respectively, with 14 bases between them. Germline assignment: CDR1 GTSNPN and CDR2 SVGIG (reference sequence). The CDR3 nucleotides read TGTGCCTGGAGTGCCCCAAGGCTGGCCGGAAACACCATATATTTT. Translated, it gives CAWSAPRLAGNTIYF.

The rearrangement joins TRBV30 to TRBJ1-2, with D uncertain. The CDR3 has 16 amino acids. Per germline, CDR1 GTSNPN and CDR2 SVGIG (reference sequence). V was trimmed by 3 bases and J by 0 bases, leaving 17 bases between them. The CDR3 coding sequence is TGTGCCTGGAGAGTCGGACGGAGAAATCCTAACTATGGCTACACCTTC. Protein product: CAWRVGRRNPNYGYTF.

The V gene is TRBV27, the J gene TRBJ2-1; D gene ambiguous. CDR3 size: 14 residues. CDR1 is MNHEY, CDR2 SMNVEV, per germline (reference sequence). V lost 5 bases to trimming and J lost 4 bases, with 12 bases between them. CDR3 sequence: CASSPQNHYNEQFF. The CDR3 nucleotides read TGTGCCAGCAGTCCCCAAAATCATTACAATGAGCAGTTCTTC.

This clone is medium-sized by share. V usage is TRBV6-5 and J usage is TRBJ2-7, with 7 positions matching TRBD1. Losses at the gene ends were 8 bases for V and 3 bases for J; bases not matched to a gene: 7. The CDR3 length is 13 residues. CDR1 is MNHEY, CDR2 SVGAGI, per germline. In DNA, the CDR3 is TGTGCCAGCTCAATGGACAGGTTCTACGAGCAGTACTTC. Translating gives CASSMDRFYEQYF.

Here the CDR3 DNA reads TGTGCCATCAGTGAGGGCGGGGCATATGGCTACACCTTC. It translates to CAISEGGAYGYTF. The chain carries TRBV10-3 and TRBJ1-2; D is possibly TRBD1 (5 bases). Trimming stripped 2 bases from V and 5 bases from J, with 9 bases between. The germline V gene encodes CDR1 ENHRY and CDR2 SYGVKD. This CDR3 comprises 13 residues.

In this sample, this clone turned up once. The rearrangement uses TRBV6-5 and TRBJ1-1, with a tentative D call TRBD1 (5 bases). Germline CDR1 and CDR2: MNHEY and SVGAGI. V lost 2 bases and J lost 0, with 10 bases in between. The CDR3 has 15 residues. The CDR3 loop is CASSYGQGMNTEAFF. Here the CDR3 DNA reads TGTGCCAGCAGTTACGGACAAGGGATGAACACTGAAGCTTTCTTT.

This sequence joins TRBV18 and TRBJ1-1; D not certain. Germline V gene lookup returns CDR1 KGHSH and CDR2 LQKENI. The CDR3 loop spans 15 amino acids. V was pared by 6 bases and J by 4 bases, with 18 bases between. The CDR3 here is CASSQTDTSGTEAFF. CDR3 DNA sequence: TGTGCCAGCTCCCAGACTGATACCTCGGGCACTGAAGCTTTCTTT.

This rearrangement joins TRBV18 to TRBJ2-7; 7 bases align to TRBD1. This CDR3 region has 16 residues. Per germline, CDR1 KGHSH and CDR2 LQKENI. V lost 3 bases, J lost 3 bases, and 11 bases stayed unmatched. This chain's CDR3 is CASSPPNRGEGYEQYF. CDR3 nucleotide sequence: TGTGCCAGCTCACCCCCGAACAGGGGAGAAGGCTACGAGCAGTACTTC.

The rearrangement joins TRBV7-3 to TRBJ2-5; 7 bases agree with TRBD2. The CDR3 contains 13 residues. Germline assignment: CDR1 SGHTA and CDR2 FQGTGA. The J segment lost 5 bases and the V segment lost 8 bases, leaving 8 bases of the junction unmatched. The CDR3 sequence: CASQRGVGETQYF. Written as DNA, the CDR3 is TGTGCCAGCCAACGGGGGGTCGGGGAGACCCAGTACTTC.

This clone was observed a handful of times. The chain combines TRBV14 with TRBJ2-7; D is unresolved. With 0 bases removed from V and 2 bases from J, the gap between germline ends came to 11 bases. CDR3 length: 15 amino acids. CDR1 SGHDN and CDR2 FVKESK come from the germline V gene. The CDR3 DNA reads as TGTGCCAGCAGCCAAGATTTGAGCAGACCCTACGAGCAGTACTTC. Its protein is CASSQDLSRPYEQYF.

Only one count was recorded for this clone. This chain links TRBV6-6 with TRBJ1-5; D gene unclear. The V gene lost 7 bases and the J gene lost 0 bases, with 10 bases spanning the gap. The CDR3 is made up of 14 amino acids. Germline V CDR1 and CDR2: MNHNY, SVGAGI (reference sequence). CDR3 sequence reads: CASTLSLSNQPQHF. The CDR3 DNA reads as TGTGCCAGCACTTTGAGCCTTAGCAATCAGCCCCAGCATTTT.

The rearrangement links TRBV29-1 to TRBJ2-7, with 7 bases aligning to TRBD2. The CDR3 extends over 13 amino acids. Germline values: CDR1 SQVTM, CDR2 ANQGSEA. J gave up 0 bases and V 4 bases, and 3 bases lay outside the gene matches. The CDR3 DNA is TGCAGCGTTGCTCGGACTAGCTCCTACGAGCAGTACTTC. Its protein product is CSVARTSSYEQYF.

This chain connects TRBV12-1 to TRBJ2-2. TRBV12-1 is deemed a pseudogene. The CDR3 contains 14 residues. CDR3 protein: CASSGDPRTGELFF. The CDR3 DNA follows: TGTGCCAGCAGCGGAGATCCCAGGACCGGGGAGCTGTTTTTT.

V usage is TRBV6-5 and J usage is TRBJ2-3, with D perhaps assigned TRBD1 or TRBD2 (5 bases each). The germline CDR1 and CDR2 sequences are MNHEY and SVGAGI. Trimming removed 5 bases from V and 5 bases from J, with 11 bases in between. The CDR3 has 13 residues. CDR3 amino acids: CASSPERGDTQYF. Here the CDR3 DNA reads TGTGCCAGCAGTCCTGAGAGGGGAGATACGCAGTATTTT.

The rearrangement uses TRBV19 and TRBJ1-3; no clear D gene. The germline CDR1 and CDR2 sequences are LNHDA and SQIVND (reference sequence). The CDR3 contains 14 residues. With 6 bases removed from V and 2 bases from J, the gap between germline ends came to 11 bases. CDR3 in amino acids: CASRSLRTGNTIYF. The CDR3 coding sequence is TGTGCCAGTAGGAGTCTCAGGACTGGAAACACCATATATTTT. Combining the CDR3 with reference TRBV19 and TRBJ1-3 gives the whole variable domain DGGITQSPKYLFRKEGQNVTLSCEQNLNHDAMYWYRQDPGQGLRLIYYSQIVNDFQKGDIAEGYSVSREKKESFPLTVTSAQKNPTAFYLCASRSLRTGNTIYFGEGSWLTVV.

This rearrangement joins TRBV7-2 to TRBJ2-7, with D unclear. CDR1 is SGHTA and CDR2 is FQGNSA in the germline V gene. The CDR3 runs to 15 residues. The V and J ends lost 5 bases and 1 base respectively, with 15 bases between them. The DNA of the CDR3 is TGTGCCAGCAGCCCCCGCCATATCACGTCCTACGAGCAGTACTTC. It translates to CASSPRHITSYEQYF.

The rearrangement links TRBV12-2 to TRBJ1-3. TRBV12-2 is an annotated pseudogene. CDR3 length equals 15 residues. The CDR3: CASRCPPDSGNTIYF. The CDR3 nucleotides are TGTGCAAGTCGCTGCCCCCCGGACTCTGGAAACACCATATATTTT.

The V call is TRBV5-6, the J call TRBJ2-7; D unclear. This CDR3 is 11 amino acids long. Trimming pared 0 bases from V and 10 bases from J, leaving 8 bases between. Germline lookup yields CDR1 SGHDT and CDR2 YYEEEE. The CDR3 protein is CASSLAQTQYF. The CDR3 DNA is TGTGCCAGCAGCTTGGCTCAGACACAGTACTTC.

Here the CDR3 reads CASSVLAETQYF. The CDR3 bases are TGTGCCAGCAGTGTTTTAGCGGAGACCCAGTACTTC. This chain uses TRBV6-1 with TRBJ2-5; perhaps TRBD2 as D (5 bases). The germline CDR1 and CDR2 sequences are MNHNS and SASEGT. The CDR3 contains 12 residues. Trimming cost V 4 bases and J 5 bases, with 8 bases left between them.

CDR3 sequence reads: CASRSDRDSNQPQHF. In DNA form, the CDR3 reads TGCGCCAGCAGGTCCGACAGGGATAGCAATCAGCCCCAGCATTTT. The chain couples TRBV10-2 to TRBJ1-5, with 7 positions matching TRBD1. The CDR3 covers 15 residues. V lost 6 bases and J lost 0; bases outside the gene matches: 5. The germline gives CDR1 WSHSY, CDR2 SAAADI.

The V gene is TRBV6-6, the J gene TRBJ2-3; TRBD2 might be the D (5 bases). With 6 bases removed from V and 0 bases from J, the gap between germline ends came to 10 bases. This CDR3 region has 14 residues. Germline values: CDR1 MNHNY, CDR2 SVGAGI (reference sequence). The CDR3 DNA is TGTGCCAGCAGCCTTTGGACTAGCACAGATACGCAGTATTTT. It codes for CASSLWTSTDTQYF.

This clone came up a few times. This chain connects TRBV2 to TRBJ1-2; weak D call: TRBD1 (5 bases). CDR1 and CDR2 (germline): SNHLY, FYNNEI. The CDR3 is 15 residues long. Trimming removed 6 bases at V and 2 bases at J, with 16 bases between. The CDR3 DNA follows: TGTGCCAGCAGAGCCAGGGACGCCCCAAACTATGGCTACACCTTC. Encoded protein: CASRARDAPNYGYTF. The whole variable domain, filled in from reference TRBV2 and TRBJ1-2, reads EPEVTQTPSHQVTQMGQEVILRCVPISNHLYFYWYRQILGQKVEFLVSFYNNEISEKSEIFDDQFSVERPDGSNFTLKIRSTKLEDSAMYFCASRARDAPNYGYTFGSGTRLTVV.

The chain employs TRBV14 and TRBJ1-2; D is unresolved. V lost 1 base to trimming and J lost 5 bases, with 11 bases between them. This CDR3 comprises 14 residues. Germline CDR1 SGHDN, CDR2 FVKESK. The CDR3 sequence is CASSQGPLLYGYTF. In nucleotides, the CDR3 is TGTGCCAGCAGCCAAGGCCCCCTACTTTATGGCTACACCTTC.

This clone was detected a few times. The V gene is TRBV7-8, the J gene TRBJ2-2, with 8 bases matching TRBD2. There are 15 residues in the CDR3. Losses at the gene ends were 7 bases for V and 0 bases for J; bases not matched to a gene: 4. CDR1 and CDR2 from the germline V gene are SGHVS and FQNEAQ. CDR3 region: CASMHSGTNTGELFF. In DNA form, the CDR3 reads TGTGCCAGCATGCATAGCGGGACGAACACCGGGGAGCTGTTTTTT.

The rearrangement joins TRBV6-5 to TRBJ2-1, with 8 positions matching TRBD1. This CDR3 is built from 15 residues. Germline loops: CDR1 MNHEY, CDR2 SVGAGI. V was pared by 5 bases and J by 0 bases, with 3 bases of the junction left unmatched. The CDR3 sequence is CASSHDRGSYNEQFF. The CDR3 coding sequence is TGTGCCAGCAGTCACGACAGGGGCTCCTACAATGAGCAGTTCTTC.

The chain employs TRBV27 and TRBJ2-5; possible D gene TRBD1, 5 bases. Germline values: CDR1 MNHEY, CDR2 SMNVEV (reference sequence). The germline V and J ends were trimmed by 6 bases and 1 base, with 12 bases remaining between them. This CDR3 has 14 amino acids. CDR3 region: CASSPQGRQETQYF. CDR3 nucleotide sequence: TGTGCCAGCAGCCCTCAGGGCCGCCAAGAGACCCAGTACTTC.

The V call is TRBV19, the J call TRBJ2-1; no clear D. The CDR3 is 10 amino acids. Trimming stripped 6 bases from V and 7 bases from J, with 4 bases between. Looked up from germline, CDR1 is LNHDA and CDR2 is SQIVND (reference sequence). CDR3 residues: CASSRNEQFF. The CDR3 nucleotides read TGTGCCAGTAGCCGTAATGAGCAGTTCTTC. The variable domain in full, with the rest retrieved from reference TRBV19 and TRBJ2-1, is DGGITQSPKYLFRKEGQNVTLSCEQNLNHDAMYWYRQDPGQGLRLIYYSQIVNDFQKGDIAEGYSVSREKKESFPLTVTSAQKNPTAFYLCASSRNEQFFGPGTRLTVL.

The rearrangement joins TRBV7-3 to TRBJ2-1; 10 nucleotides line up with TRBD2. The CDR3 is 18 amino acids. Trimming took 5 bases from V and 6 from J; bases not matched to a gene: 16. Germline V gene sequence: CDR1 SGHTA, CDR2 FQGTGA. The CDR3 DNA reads TGTGCCAGCAGCCCACTAATTCTAGCGGGAGTAGCGGGCAATGAGCAGTTCTTC. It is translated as CASSPLILAGVAGNEQFF.